The clone carrying this T cell receptor (beta chain) was recorded many times. V shed 0 bases and J shed 6 bases, with 8 bases lying between them. Germline CDR1 and CDR2: LNHNV and YYDKDF (reference sequence). There are 14 residues in the CDR3. These data come from a study of T cells after yellow fever vaccination. It was through 5'RACE template switching that TCR cDNA was made, with a universal primer site and UMIs added. Using its own MiXCR run on the 5' RACE reads, TCRdb lists one record per CDR3 protein. The table lists over 110,000 distinct CDR3 sequences, about 8% of them singletons, with about 0.73% in the top ten.

The V gene is TRBV15, the J gene TRBJ2-2; D is uncertain. The origin of this receptor is a man between 25 and 39 years old who received the YFV17D yellow fever vaccine. This material consisted of CD4+ T cells sorted from PBMCs, taken 5 days after the yellow fever booster vaccination. The CDR3 nucleotides read TGTGCCACCAGCAGAGATCTGGTTTCCGGGGAGCTGTTTTTT. It codes for CATSRDLVSGELFF.